The present entry profiles one TCR beta chain with its context. The data originate from a study of T cells in tumors after PD-1 blockade. Generated by immunoSEQ multiplex PCR, the TCRdb table keeps only in-frame clones and is missing some. This table has fewer than 35,000 clones, around four fifths appearing once. Germline loops: CDR1 SGHTA, CDR2 FQGNSA. The CDR3 is made up of 15 amino acids. V shed 5 bases and J shed 2 bases, with 16 bases lying between them. Material: PBMCs, obtained before anti-PD-1 treatment. The rearrangement joins TRBV7-2 to TRBJ2-7; D might be TRBD1 (6 bases). This TCR came from a human donor with basal cell carcinoma. Here the CDR3 reads CASSASRGQTYEQYF. CDR3 coding DNA: TGTGCCAGCAGCGCCAGCAGGGGCCAGACCTACGAGCAGTACTTC.